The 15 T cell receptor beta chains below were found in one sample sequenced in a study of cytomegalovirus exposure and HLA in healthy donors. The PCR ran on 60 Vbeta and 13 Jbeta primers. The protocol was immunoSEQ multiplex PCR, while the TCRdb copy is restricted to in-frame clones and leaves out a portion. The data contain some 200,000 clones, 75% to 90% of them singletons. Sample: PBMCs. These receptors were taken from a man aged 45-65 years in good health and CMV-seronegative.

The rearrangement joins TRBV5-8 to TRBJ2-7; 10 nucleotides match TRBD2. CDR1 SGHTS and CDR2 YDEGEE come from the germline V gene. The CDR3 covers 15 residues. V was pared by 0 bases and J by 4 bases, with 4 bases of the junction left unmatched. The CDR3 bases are TGTGCCAGCAGCTTGGTCCCTAGCGGGGGTTACGAGCAGTACTTC. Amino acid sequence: CASSLVPSGGYEQYF.

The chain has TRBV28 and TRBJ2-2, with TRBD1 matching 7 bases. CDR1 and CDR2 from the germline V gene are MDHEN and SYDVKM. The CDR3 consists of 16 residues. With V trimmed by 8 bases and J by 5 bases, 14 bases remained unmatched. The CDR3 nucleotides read TGTGCCAGCTCTAGTTGGCAGGGGGTAGGAACCGGGGAGCTGTTTTTT. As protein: CASSSWQGVGTGELFF.

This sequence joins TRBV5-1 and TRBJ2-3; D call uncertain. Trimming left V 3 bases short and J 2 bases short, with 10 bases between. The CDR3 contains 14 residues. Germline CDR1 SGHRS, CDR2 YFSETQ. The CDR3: CASSSTPTTDTQYF. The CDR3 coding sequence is TGCGCCAGCAGCTCAACCCCTACCACAGATACGCAGTATTTT.

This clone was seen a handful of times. The CDR3 is CASSRTGSYGYTF. Here the CDR3 DNA reads TGTGCCAGCAGCCGGACGGGATCCTATGGCTACACCTTC. The chain couples TRBV5-4 to TRBJ1-2; D call uncertain. Germline CDR1 SGHNT, CDR2 YYREEE (reference sequence). This CDR3 contains 13 residues. Deletions cut 4 bases from V and 4 bases from J, with 11 bases between.

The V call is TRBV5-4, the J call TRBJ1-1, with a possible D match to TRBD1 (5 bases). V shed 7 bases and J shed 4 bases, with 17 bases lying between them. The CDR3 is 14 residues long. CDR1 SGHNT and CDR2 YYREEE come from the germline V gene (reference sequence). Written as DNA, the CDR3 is TGTGCCAGCGGAAAAACGGGGGGGGGCACTGAAGCTTTCTTT. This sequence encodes CASGKTGGGTEAFF.

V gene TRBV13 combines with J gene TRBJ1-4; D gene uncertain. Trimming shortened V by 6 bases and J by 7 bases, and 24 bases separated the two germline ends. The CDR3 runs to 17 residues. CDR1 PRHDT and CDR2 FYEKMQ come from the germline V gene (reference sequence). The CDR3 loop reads CASSRGREGIRGEKLFF. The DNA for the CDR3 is TGTGCCAGCAGTCGGGGTAGGGAGGGAATACGAGGTGAAAAACTGTTTTTT.

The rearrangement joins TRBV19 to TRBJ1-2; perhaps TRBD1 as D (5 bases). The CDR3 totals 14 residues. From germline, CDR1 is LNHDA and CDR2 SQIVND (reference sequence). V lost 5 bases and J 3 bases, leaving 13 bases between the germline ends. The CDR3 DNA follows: TGTGCCAGTAGTTTCGGCCAGGGCGACTATGGCTACACCTTC. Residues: CASSFGQGDYGYTF.

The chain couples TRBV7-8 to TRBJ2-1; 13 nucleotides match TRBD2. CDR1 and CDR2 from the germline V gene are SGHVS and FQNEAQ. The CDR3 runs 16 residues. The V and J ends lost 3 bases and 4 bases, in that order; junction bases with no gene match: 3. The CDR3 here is CASSLRLAGGYNEQFF. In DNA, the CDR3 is TGTGCCAGCAGCTTGAGACTAGCGGGGGGTTACAATGAGCAGTTCTTC. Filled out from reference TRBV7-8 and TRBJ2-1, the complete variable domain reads GAGVSQSPRYKVAKRGQDVALRCDPISGHVSLFWYQQALGQGPEFLTYFQNEAQLDKSGLPSDRFFAERPEGSVSTLKIQRTQQEDSAVYLCASSLRLAGGYNEQFFGPGTRLTVL.

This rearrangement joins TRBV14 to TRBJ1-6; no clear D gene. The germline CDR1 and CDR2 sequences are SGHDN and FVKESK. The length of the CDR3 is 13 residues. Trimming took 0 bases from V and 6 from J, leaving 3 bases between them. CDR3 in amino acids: CASSQDFNSPLHF. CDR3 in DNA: TGTGCCAGCAGCCAAGACTTTAATTCACCCCTCCACTTT.

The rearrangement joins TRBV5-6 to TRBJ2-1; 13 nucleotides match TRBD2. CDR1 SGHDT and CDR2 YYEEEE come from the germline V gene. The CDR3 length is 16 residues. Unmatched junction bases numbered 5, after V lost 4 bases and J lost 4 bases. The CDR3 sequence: CASSRLAGGFYNEQFF. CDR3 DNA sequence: TGTGCCAGCAGCAGACTAGCGGGGGGATTTTACAATGAGCAGTTCTTC. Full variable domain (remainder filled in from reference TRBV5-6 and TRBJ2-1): DAGVTQSPTHLIKTRGQQVTLRCSPKSGHDTVSWYQQALGQGPQFIFQYYEEEERQRGNFPDRFSGHQFPNYSSELNVNALLLGDSALYLCASSRLAGGFYNEQFFGPGTRLTVL.

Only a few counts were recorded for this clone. The DNA for the CDR3 is TGCGCCAGCAGCTTGACCGGGACAGGGGGCTATGGCTACACCTTC. This encodes CASSLTGTGGYGYTF. This chain links TRBV5-1 with TRBJ1-2; the match to TRBD1 covers 11 bases. V shed 1 base and J 4 bases; nucleotides not matched to a gene: 3. From germline, CDR1 is SGHRS and CDR2 YFSETQ. The CDR3 spans 15 residues.

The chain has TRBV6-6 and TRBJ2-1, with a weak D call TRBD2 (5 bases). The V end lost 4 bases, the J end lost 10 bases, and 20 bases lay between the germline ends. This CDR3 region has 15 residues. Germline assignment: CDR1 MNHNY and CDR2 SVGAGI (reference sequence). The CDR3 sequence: CASSSGSYKTGEQFF. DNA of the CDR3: TGTGCCAGCAGTTCGGGCTCTTACAAGACGGGGGAGCAGTTCTTC.

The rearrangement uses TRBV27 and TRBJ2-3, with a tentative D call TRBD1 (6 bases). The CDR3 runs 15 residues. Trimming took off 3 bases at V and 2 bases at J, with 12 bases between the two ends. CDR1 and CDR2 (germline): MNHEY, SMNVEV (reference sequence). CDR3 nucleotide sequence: TGTGCCAGCAGTTTCTCCAGGGGTGACACAGATACGCAGTATTTT. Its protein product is CASSFSRGDTDTQYF.

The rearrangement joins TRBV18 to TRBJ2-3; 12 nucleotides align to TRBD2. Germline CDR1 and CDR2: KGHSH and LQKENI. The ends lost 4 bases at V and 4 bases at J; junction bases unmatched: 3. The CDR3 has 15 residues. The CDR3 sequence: CASSRLAGVSDTQYF. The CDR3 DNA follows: TGTGCCAGCTCACGACTAGCGGGAGTTTCAGATACGCAGTATTTT.

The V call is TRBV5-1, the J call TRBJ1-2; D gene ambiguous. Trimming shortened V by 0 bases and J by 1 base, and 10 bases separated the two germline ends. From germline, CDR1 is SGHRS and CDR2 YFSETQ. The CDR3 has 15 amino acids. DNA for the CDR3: TGCGCCAGCAGCTTGGCCGCCACGCGTAACTATGGCTACACCTTC. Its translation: CASSLAATRNYGYTF.